This T cell receptor beta chain was recovered during a study of T cells after yellow fever vaccination. Regarding the study as a whole: The booster response re-showed most primary clones: more than 95% CD4, approximately 85% CD8.

A universal primer site and UMIs were added as TCR cDNA was made by 5'RACE template switching. MiXCR, applied by TCRdb to the 5' RACE reads, yields one record per CDR3 protein. The sample shows hundreds of thousands of distinct CDR3 sequences, around 4% of them seen only once. This clonotype was seen more than once but under ten times. Its specificity is not known. The TCR was taken from a man aged 18 to 30 who received the YFV17D yellow fever vaccine. The source was PBMCs, collected on the day of the yellow fever booster vaccination.

The CDR3 DNA reads TGTGCCAGCAGCTATGACACGAACACCGGGGAGCTGTTTTTT. Residues: CASSYDTNTGELFF. The chain employs TRBV7-7 and TRBJ2-2; D is undetermined. CDR1 SSHAT and CDR2 FNYEAQ come from the germline V gene (reference sequence). The ends were cut back, 4 bases at V and 0 bases at J, with 6 bases in the middle. The CDR3 consists of 14 residues.